The following is a T cell receptor beta chain sequence with its context. Different DNA sequences within this sample yield the same CDR3. This sample was included in a study of blood T cell repertoires in COVID-19. Study-level background: Donors in the United States, Italy and Spain gave samples during acute or convalescent COVID-19. Nucleic acid was either cDNA or gDNA, and it came from T cells, B-cell-depleted T cells, or PBMCs.

In the original processing: Estimated nucleated cell counts came from reference gene primer amplification. Profiled with immunoSEQ multiplex PCR; TCRdb holds only in-frame clones, not every one. V and J calls and clone size are copied from that table; D and trimming were computed from the DNA. This table holds roughly 260,000 clones, roughly nine tenths found once. CDR1 and CDR2 (germline): LNHDA, SQIVND (reference sequence). V lost 3 bases, J lost 4 bases, and 0 bases stayed unmatched. This CDR3 comprises 13 residues. Material: peripheral blood. This rearrangement joins TRBV19 to TRBJ2-7; the match to TRBD1 covers 10 bases. This sequence was found in a woman between 45 and 65 years old who had recovered from COVID-19. The CDR3 protein is CASSMGQGYEQYF. The CDR3, as DNA: TGTGCCAGTAGTATGGGACAGGGGTACGAGCAGTACTTC.